This T cell receptor beta chain originates from a study of cytomegalovirus exposure and HLA in healthy donors. The wider study: The Caucasian-associated ancestry cluster held around four fifths of more than 350 genotyped donors.

Per the germline V gene, CDR1 is ENHRY and CDR2 is SYGVKD. V dropped 10 bases and J dropped 1 base, with 13 bases sitting between them. The CDR3 contains 13 residues. With 60 Vbeta and 13 Jbeta primers, the PCR was carried out. Sequenced by immunoSEQ multiplex PCR; TCRdb stores in-frame clones only, minus some. The sample has over 150,000 clones, roughly 80% seen once; the top ten hold more than 3%. Study-level findings and limits: Later, an analysis found that common viral pathogens appeared to be linked with several of the most significant clusters. In vitro work confirmed that a few CMV-associated chains recognize CMV antigens. Earlier analysis yielded a pattern in which most TCR beta V segments were productive about 90% or about 30% of the time.

In the case of this clone: The target antigen is unknown.

The rearrangement joins TRBV10-3 to TRBJ1-1, with D perhaps TRBD1 (6 bases). Material for sequencing was PBMCs. This TCR derives from a man aged 30 to 45 in good health and CMV-seropositive. The CDR3 coding sequence is TGTGCCACCGGCAGGGGATCGAACACTGAAGCTTTCTTT. This sequence encodes CATGRGSNTEAFF.